The sequence of this TCR beta chain was determined in a study of CD8+ T cells in alopecia areata (dated by TCRdb to 2017 to 2018). At the level of the whole study: In both human patients and the C3H/HeJ mouse model, the study applied high-throughput TCRbeta sequencing to look at T cell clonal expansion in alopecia areata. In humans, TCRbeta sequencing was performed on scalp tissue and on sorted CD4+ and CD8+ peripheral blood T cells from healthy controls and from patients with patchy or totalis/universalis alopecia areata. Clonality in the scalp was compared among normal scalp (n=4), patchy alopecia areata scalp (n=8), and alopecia totalis/universalis scalp (n=8). RNA came from the PAXgene miRNA kit for fixed scalp, the miRNeasy kit for PBMCs, and the RNeasy kit for mouse skin. immunoSEQ multiplex PCR using 35 Vbeta forward primers and 13 Jbeta reverse primers was used to amplify TCRbeta CDR3 regions. Study-wide conclusions, independent of this receptor: Unlike mouse skin, where gammadelta T cells dominate, normal human skin contains resident alphabeta T cells that get sequenced too, which complicates analysis of the scalp TCR repertoire. Compared with normal scalp, lesional scalp had higher clonality and more expanded CD8+ clones, particularly in alopecia totalis/universalis, a pattern that suggests antigenic drive. Shared TCR sequences between patients were less evident than in mice, which may be partly attributable to HLA diversity in the patient population.

Library creation used the immunoSEQ multiplex PCR assay. RNA was extracted from all samples and reverse transcribed into cDNA as template for TCR sequencing. First-strand cDNA was synthesized with SuperScript III using a 2:1 mix of oligo-dT and random hexamers. A synthetic immune receptor repertoire was used to assess amplification bias, and residual bias was removed computationally. Concerning the study's data processing: After raw reads were preprocessed to remove errors, the CDR3 was defined following IMGT conventions as running from the conserved cysteine to phenylalanine. Clonality was computed by normalizing Shannon entropy by log2 of the number of productive unique TCRs and subtracting the result from 1. Scalp TCRbeta sequences were cross-referenced with sorted blood CD4 and CD8 repertoires so that the CD4 or CD8 identity of scalp clones could be inferred. In its TCRdb copy, this immuneACCESS table keeps in-frame sequences only and misses some clones. Where compared with another copy, unresolved V genes explain less than half of these, and the others have no known cause. From that table come the V and J calls and clone size; the DNA was used to work out D and trimming. The sample table contains 120,000 to 150,000 clones; only one count was recorded for less than 75% of them. Around 34% of the sample belongs to the ten largest clones.

After PBMCs were isolated by density centrifugation and stained for CD3, CD4 and CD8, a FACSAria was used to sort CD4+ and CD8+ T cells. Scalp biopsies and blood samples were obtained from unaffected controls. The table lists this clone with a few counts. Its antigen is still unknown. Base qualities are missing; no much larger clone stands one base away. The germline V end is reduced by 10 bases and the J end by 7 bases; junction bases left unmatched: 11. Reading the germline V gene gives CDR1 SNHLY and CDR2 FYNNEI. From the cysteine up to the phenylalanine, the CDR3 has a length of 14 residues. Only the CDR3 region is kept as DNA, spanning 42 bases read in frame from base 1.

Here the chain combines TRBV2 and TRBJ2-1; the central 9 bases match TRBD2. This clonotype was sampled from a human donor in good health. The sequencing input was CD8+ T cells sorted from blood. The CDR3 here reads CATGTSRKGNEQFF. The sequenced DNA: TGTGCCACCGGGACTAGCCGGAAGGGTAATGAGCAGTTCTTC.